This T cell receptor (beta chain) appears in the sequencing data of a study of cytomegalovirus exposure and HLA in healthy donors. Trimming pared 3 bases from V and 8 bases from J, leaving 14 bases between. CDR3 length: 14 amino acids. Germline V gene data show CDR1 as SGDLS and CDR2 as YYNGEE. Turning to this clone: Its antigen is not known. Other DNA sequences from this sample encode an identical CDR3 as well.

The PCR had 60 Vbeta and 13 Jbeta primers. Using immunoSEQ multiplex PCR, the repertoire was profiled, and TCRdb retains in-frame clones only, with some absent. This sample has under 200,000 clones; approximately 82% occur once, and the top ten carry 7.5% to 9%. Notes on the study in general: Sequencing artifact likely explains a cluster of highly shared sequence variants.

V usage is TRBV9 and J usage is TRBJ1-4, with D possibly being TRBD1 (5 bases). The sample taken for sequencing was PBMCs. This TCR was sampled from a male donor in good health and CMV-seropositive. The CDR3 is CASSARQGNEKLFF. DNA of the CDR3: TGTGCCAGCAGCGCAAGGCAGGGTAACGAAAAACTGTTTTTT.